This TCR beta chain came from a study of blood T cells in healthy people across ages. Germline V gene lookup returns CDR1 SGHRS and CDR2 YFSETQ. The CDR3 is made up of 14 amino acids. The junction had 8 bases not matched to a gene; V was cut back by 7 bases and J by 4 bases. Together with a sample-barcoded 5' primer, a J-beta primer mix was included in a second PCR lasting about 7 to 11 cycles. TCRdb re-called the 5' RACE reads through MiXCR, storing one row per CDR3 protein. Among about 1.5 million distinct CDR3 sequences, approximately 43% were seen once, and the ten largest hold about 4.1%. This clonotype appeared a few times.

This TCR was sampled from a woman aged 18-30 years in good health. The source material was blood. The chain carries TRBV5-1 and TRBJ1-1; 9 nucleotides agree with TRBD1. CDR3 residues: CASATGGEGTEAFF. DNA for the CDR3: TGCGCCAGCGCGACAGGGGGTGAAGGCACTGAAGCTTTCTTT.